Listed here are 4 T cell receptor beta chains from one sample, sequenced in a study of blood T cell repertoires in COVID-19. The assay was immunoSEQ multiplex PCR, and TCRdb's table has in-frame clones only and misses some. The sample includes roughly 200,000 clones, more than 75% of them seen just once. Source material: PBMCs or T cells enriched from blood (not recorded which). These receptors were obtained from a man in his thirties or forties in a cohort exposed to, infected with or recovered from COVID-19 (not recorded which).

This clone has more than one count but fewer than ten. The chain employs TRBV27 and TRBJ2-7; possibly TRBD1 for D (6 bases). Germline assignment: CDR1 MNHEY and CDR2 SMNVEV (reference sequence). The CDR3 is 15 residues long. Trimming took 6 bases from V and 3 from J, leaving 18 bases between them. This CDR3 reads CASSSLGAGDYEQYF. CDR3 nucleotides: TGTGCCAGCAGCAGCTTGGGGGCAGGGGACTACGAGCAGTACTTC.

The rearrangement links TRBV15 to TRBJ1-5; D possibly corresponds to TRBD1 (6 bases). V gave up 6 bases and J gave up 0 bases, with 15 bases separating them. Germline V lookup: CDR1 LNHNV, CDR2 YYDKDF (reference sequence). This CDR3 contains 16 residues. The CDR3 protein is CATRGWGRNSNQPQHF. The CDR3 bases are TGTGCCACCAGAGGCTGGGGGCGGAATAGCAATCAGCCCCAGCATTTT.

J is TRBJ2-5 and V is TRBV5-1, with 10 bases lining up with TRBD2. Trimming removed 3 bases from V and 0 bases from J; junction bases left unmatched: 17. This CDR3 contains 20 residues. The V gene's germline CDR1 is SGHRS and CDR2 YFSETQ. CDR3: CASSSYRNRTSGTHQETQYF. The CDR3 DNA sequence: TGCGCCAGCAGCTCCTATCGCAACCGAACTAGCGGGACTCACCAAGAGACCCAGTACTTC. The full variable domain, in which reference TRBV5-1 and TRBJ2-5 provide the parts outside the CDR3, is KAGVTQTPRYLIKTRGQQVTLSCSPISGHRSVSWYQQTPGQGLQFLFEYFSETQRNKGNFPGRFSGRQFSNSRSEMNVSTLELGDSALYLCASSSYRNRTSGTHQETQYFGPGTRLLVL.

The rearrangement uses TRBV6-1 and TRBJ2-3, with a weak D call TRBD2 (6 bases). This CDR3 spans 18 amino acids. Trimming took off 3 bases at V and 1 base at J, with 20 bases between the two ends. In germline, CDR1 is MNHNS, CDR2 SASEGT. CDR3 nucleotides: TGTGCCAGCAGTGATGACACCCGGGTTTTAGCGGGCACAGATACGCAGTATTTT. The encoded protein is CASSDDTRVLAGTDTQYF.